Reported below is one T cell receptor beta chain. The data stem from a study of blood T cell repertoires in COVID-19. Study-level background: The samples span acute and convalescent COVID-19 from the United States, Italy and Spain. The analysed material was cDNA or gDNA that came from T cells, B-cell-depleted T cells, or PBMCs.

As originally analysed: It was from reference gene primer amplification that nucleated cell counts were estimated. The assay was immunoSEQ multiplex PCR, and TCRdb's table has in-frame clones only and misses some. That table supplies the V and J calls and clone size; D and trimming were determined from the DNA. The sample records roughly 180,000 clones, about 70% being singletons. The sequenced material came from peripheral blood. This clonotype was obtained from a woman between 45 and 65 years old with active or convalescent COVID-19.

This CDR3 is CASSRGRRDEQYF. Written as DNA, the CDR3 is TGTGCCAGCTCACGAGGGCGGCGGGACGAGCAGTACTTC. The chain combines TRBV18 with TRBJ2-7; D possibly corresponds to TRBD2 (5 bases). CDR1 is KGHSH and CDR2 is LQKENI in the germline V gene. This CDR3 region has 13 residues. Trimming cost V 4 bases and J 5 bases, with 12 bases left between them.